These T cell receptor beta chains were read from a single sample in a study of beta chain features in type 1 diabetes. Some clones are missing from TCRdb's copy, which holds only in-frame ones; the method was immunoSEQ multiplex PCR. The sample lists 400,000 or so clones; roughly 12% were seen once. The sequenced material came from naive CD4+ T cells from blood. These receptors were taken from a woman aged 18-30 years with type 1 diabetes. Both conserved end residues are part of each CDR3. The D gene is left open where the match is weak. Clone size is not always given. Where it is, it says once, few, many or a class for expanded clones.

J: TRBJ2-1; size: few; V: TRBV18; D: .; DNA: TGTGCCAGCTCACCTCGCGCTGACAATGAGCAGTTCTTC; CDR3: CASSPRADNEQFF
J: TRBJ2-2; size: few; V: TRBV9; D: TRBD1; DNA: TGTGCCAGCAGCCCAAGACAGGGGACGAGTGCCGGGGAGCTGTTTTTT; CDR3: CASSPRQGTSAGELFF
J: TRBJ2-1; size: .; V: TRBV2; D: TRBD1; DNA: TGTGCCAGCTCCCGGGACAGGGCGTTCTTC; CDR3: CASSRDRAFF
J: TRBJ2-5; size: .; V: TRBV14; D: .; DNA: TGTGCCAGCAGCCGAGCCCAAGAGACCCAGTACTTC; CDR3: CASSRAQETQYF
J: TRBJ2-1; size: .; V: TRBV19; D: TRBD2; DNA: TGTGCCAGTAGTCCTCATCCGGGACTAGCGGGTCCCAATGAGCAGTTCTTC; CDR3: CASSPHPGLAGPNEQFF
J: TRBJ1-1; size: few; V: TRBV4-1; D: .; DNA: TGCGCCAGCATCCCCCCACTCGGGACTGAAGCTTTCTTT; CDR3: CASIPPLGTEAFF
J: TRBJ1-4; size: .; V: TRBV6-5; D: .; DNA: TGTGCCAGCAGGGCCGTGGGGGGGGAAAAACTGTTTTTT; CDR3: CASRAVGGEKLFF
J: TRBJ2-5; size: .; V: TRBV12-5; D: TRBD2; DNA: TGTGCTAGTGGTTTGGTAACGGTTGGCGGGAGGCCCACTGGGGCCCAGTACTTC; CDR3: CASGLVTVGGRPTGAQYF
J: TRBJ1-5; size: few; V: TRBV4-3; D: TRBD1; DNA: TGCGCCAGCAGCCATAGGACAGGGGGCGGCCAGCCCCAGCATTTT; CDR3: CASSHRTGGGQPQHF
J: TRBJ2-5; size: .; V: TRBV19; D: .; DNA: TGTGCCAGTAGTATGGGGCAGGGATGGGAGACCCAGTACTTC; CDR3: CASSMGQGWETQYF
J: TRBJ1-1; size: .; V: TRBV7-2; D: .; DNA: TGTGCCAGCAGCTCCCAGGGGAACACTGAAGCTTTCTTT; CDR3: CASSSQGNTEAFF
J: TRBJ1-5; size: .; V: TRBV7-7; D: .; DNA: TGTGCCAGCAGCTTTCAGAATAGCAATCAGCCCCAGCATTTT; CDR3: CASSFQNSNQPQHF
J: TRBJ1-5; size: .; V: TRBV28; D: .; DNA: TGTGCCAGCAGTATCTTAGGGGGTTTCGTTCAGCCCCAGCATTTT; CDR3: CASSILGGFVQPQHF
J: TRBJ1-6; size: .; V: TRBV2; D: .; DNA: TGTGCCAGCAGTGACTGGACAGTACGGGGTTCACCCCTCCACTTT; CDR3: CASSDWTVRGSPLHF